Listed below are T cell receptor beta chains from one sample, sequenced in a study of neoadjuvant anti-PD-1 for oral cavity cancer. Repertoires were generated with immunoSEQ multiplex PCR, while TCRdb's copy carries only in-frame clones and drops some. The table records around 8,000 clones, approximately 62% of them present only once. Sequencing was performed on PBMCs, taken after nivolumab (anti-PD-1) treatment. These TCRs come from a person aged 40 to 85 with oral cavity squamous cell carcinoma. The CDR3 runs from the conserved cysteine through the conserved F or W. The D gene is left open where the match is weak. Where a row states a size, it is once, few, many or the class of an expanded clone; other rows omit it.

TRBV6-1	TRBJ2-5	few	TRBD2	TGTGCCAGCAGTGACCCACTAGCGGGGGCCTCACAAGAGACCCAGTACTTC	CASSDPLAGASQETQYF
TRBV5-5	TRBJ2-1	NA	TRBD1	TGTGCCAGCAGCTTCGGATTTCGACAGGGGGATGAGCAGTTCTTC	CASSFGFRQGDEQFF
TRBV6-5	TRBJ1-2	NA	NA	TGTGCCAGCAGTTACCTCGGAGCGTATGGCTACACCTTC	CASSYLGAYGYTF
TRBV2	TRBJ2-1	NA	NA	TGTGCCAGCAGTCTGTTCCAGGGTTGGGATGAGCAGTTCTTC	CASSLFQGWDEQFF
TRBV15	TRBJ1-4	few	NA	TGTGCCACCAGCAGAGTTATAGGAAATGAAAAACTGTTTTTT	CATSRVIGNEKLFF
TRBV7-2	TRBJ1-3	NA	NA	TGTGCCAGCAGCTCCCCCAATGCGGGAAACACCATATATTTT	CASSSPNAGNTIYF
TRBV6-4	TRBJ2-2	few	TRBD2	TGTGCCAGCAGTGAGGGAGCGGGGGAGAACACCGGGGAGCTGTTTTTT	CASSEGAGENTGELFF
TRBV6-5	TRBJ2-1	NA	NA	TGTGCCAGCAGTTACGGACACTACAATGAGCAGTTCTTC	CASSYGHYNEQFF
TRBV6-5	TRBJ1-1	NA	NA	TGTGCCAGCAGAACCGTCGCCAAGGGAGCTTTCTTT	CASRTVAKGAFF
TRBV5-6	TRBJ2-3	NA	TRBD2	TGTGCCAGCAGCGGGACCGGCGGGGGGCTCCGGGATACGCAGTATTTT	CASSGTGGGLRDTQYF
TRBV4-1	TRBJ2-5	NA	TRBD2	TGCGCCAGCAGCCAAACCAGCGGGGGAGTCCCGGAGACCCAGTACTTC	CASSQTSGGVPETQYF
TRBV5-1	TRBJ1-1	few	NA	TGCGCCAGCAGCTTATCCGGGACACGTTCTGAAGCTTTCTTT	CASSLSGTRSEAFF
TRBV7-9	TRBJ1-6	NA	TRBD1	TGTGCCAGCAGCTTAAGAACAGGGGTCGATAATTCACCCCTCCACTTT	CASSLRTGVDNSPLHF
TRBV2	TRBJ2-3	few	TRBD2	TGTGCCAGCAGTGCCGGGACTAGCTACGATACGCAGTATTTT	CASSAGTSYDTQYF
TRBV21-1	TRBJ2-2	once	NA	TGTGCCAGCAGCAAAAGCTCCACGGCGAACACCGGGGAGCTGTTTTTT	CASSKSSTANTGELFF
TRBV5-4	TRBJ2-1	few	TRBD1	TGTGCCAGCAGCCCTCCGGGACAGATAAACAATGAGCAGTTCTTC	CASSPPGQINNEQFF
TRBV7-2	TRBJ2-3	few	NA	TGTGCCAGCAGCTTCAGCACAGATACGCAGTATTTT	CASSFSTDTQYF
TRBV11-3	TRBJ2-5	NA	TRBD1	TGTGCCAGCAGCCCAGGACAGGCTGGGGAGACCCAGTACTTC	CASSPGQAGETQYF